The 18 T cell receptor beta chains reported below all come from one sample, sequenced in a study of T cell clonality in common variable immunodeficiency (dated by TCRdb to about 2015). The library was generated by the immunoSEQ multiplex PCR assay. TCRdb obtained this table from immuneACCESS and retained in-frame rearrangements with V and J assigned. These tables miss some clones; where compared with another copy, unresolved V genes account for less than half of the shortfall, and the remainder is unexplained. The table gives about 35,000 clones for this sample, with none occurring only once. Together, the top ten hold around a tenth of the sample. Sequencing used peripheral blood mononuclear cells. The receptors shown here come from a person aged 18-70 years in good health.

In this sample, this clone turned up a few times. The CDR3 end falls 3 residues outside the read, so it is completed with the germline J gene. The V gene is TRBV18, the J gene TRBJ2-5; maybe TRBD2 (6 bases). Trimming shortened V by 2 bases and J by 5 bases, and 12 bases separated the two germline ends. This CDR3 is 14 amino acids long. The germline V gene encodes CDR1 KGHSH and CDR2 LQKENI. CDR3 loop: CASSPAGKRETQYF. Partial CDR3 DNA: TGTGCCAGCTCACCAGCGGGGAAGAGGGAGACC.

Regarding this clone: A much more abundant neighbour one base away suggests this may be a read error. The read finishes 3 residues shy of the CDR3 end, and the germline J gene is used to complete it. The chain links TRBV5-4 to TRBJ2-1; 9 positions agree with TRBD2. Losses at the gene ends were 7 bases for V and 7 bases for J; bases not matched to a gene: 12. Germline CDR1 and CDR2: SGHNT and YYREEE (reference sequence). The CDR3 is 15 residues long. The part of the CDR3 DNA that was read is TGTGCCAGCGGTCCCGGGACTAGCAGAAAGAATGAG. Protein: CASGPGTSRKNE. The entire CDR3 is CASGPGTSRKNEQFF. Drawing the rest from reference TRBV5-4 and TRBJ2-1, the complete variable domain is ETGVTQSPTHLIKTRGQQVTLRCSSQSGHNTVSWYQQALGQGPQFIFQYYREEENGRGNFPPRFSGLQFPNYSSELNVNALELDDSALYLCASGPGTSRKNEQFFGPGTRLTVL.

In its sample, this clone was seen many times. The CDR3 goes on 3 residues after the read ends, and that part is filled in from the germline J gene. The chain has TRBV27 and TRBJ2-1; 10 nucleotides align to TRBD1. V lost 4 bases to trimming and J lost 6 bases; unmatched junction nucleotides: 6. The CDR3 covers 15 residues. Germline V gene data show CDR1 as MNHEY and CDR2 as SMNVEV (reference sequence). CDR3 bases read: TGTGCCAGCAGTTGGGGACAGGGGAACCTCAATGAG. Its protein is CASSWGQGNLNE. The CDR3 as a whole reads CASSWGQGNLNEQFF.

This clone came up a few times. The sequence runs out 3 residues before the end of the CDR3; the remainder is reconstructed from the germline J gene. The chain joins TRBV30 to TRBJ1-2; the D is unclear. This CDR3 comprises 15 residues. The germline V gene has CDR1 GTSNPN and CDR2 SVGIG (reference sequence). CDR3 DNA, as far as it was read: TGTGCCTGGAGCGGACTAGCGGGAGTTAGGGATACC. Its protein is CAWSGLAGVRDT. The full CDR3 sequence reads CAWSGLAGVRDTYTF.

The table lists this clone with many counts. The read halts 3 residues ahead of the CDR3 end, with the missing end drawn from the germline J gene. V and J are TRBV28 and TRBJ2-7; TRBD2 aligns across 14 bases. This CDR3 has 16 residues. Trimming removed 5 bases from V and 2 bases from J; junction bases left unmatched: 5. Germline loops: CDR1 MDHEN, CDR2 SYDVKM. This CDR3 is CASSLGTSGGAYEQYF. The CDR3 bases that were read are TGTGCCAGCAGTCTCGGGACTAGCGGGGGAGCCTACGAG.

This clone was seen ten or more times. Coverage ceases 3 residues before the CDR3 finishes, and the germline J gene fills in the end. This chain joins TRBV7-3 and TRBJ2-3, with 7 bases lining up with TRBD1. Looked up from germline, CDR1 is SGHTA and CDR2 is FQGTGA. Trimming removed 1 base from V and 1 base from J; junction bases left unmatched: 2. CDR3 size: 15 residues. This CDR3 is CASSLRQGGTDTQYF. Partial CDR3 DNA: TGTGCCAGCAGCTTAAGGCAGGGGGGCACAGATACG.

This clone was seen repeatedly, ten times or more. The CDR3 is cut off 3 residues early in the read; its end comes from the germline J gene. This sequence joins TRBV10-1 and TRBJ1-3; the D gene is possibly TRBD1 (5 bases). V gave up 4 bases and J gave up 0 bases, with 7 bases separating them. CDR3 length equals 14 residues. CDR1 WNHNN and CDR2 SYGVQD come from the germline V gene (reference sequence). The CDR3: CASSGTRSGNTIYF. The DNA read from the CDR3 is TGCGCCAGCAGTGGGACACGCTCTGGAAACACC.

The table lists this clone with many counts. Read coverage stops 3 residues before the CDR3 terminus; the germline J gene supplies the remainder. J is TRBJ1-4 and V is TRBV5-4; no definite D call. CDR1 and CDR2 from the germline V gene are SGHNT and YYREEE (reference sequence). The length of the CDR3 is 13 residues. V was cut by 4 bases and J by 7 bases, with 11 bases left in between. The CDR3 bases that were read are TGTGCCAGCAGCCCCGGTTTTAGTGAAAAA. Protein sequence: CASSPGFSEK. The full CDR3 protein is CASSPGFSEKLFF.

This clone was counted at least ten times. The covered CDR3 bases are TGTGCCATCGGGGGACTAGCGGGATCGAACACCGGGGAG. It codes for CAIGGLAGSNTGE. The whole CDR3 protein is CAIGGLAGSNTGELFF. The rearrangement uses TRBV10-3 and TRBJ2-2; 13 nucleotides match TRBD2. The read is 3 residues too short to cover the CDR3 end, so that end is filled in from the germline J gene. Trimming cost V 8 bases and J 0 bases; bases outside gene matches: 3. This CDR3 spans 16 amino acids. Germline-derived CDR1 and CDR2 are ENHRY and SYGVKD.

This clone has at least ten counts. The CDR3 is cut off 3 residues early in the read; its end comes from the germline J gene. V gene TRBV5-1 combines with J gene TRBJ2-5; 7 bases match TRBD1. Germline V gene sequence: CDR1 SGHRS, CDR2 YFSETQ. With V trimmed by 0 bases and J by 4 bases, 6 bases remained unmatched. This CDR3 has 15 amino acids. The CDR3 bases that were read are TGCGCCAGCAGCTTGGCAGACAGGGCTGGAGAGACC. It is translated as CASSLADRAGET. In full, the CDR3 is CASSLADRAGETQYF.

This clone was counted at least ten times. The CDR3 is cut off 3 residues early in the read; its end comes from the germline J gene. V gene TRBV5-4 combines with J gene TRBJ1-1; 7 bases align to TRBD1. The CDR3 runs 13 residues. Losses at the gene ends were 2 bases for V and 5 bases for J; bases not matched to a gene: 3. Germline values: CDR1 SGHNT, CDR2 YYREEE (reference sequence). The covered CDR3 bases are TGTGCCAGCAGCTTACAGGGGAAAACTGAA. Translation gives CASSLQGKTE. The entire CDR3 sequence reads CASSLQGKTEAFF.

This clone has at least ten counts. The read ends 3 residues early relative to the CDR3; the germline J gene fills the gap. The chain combines TRBV6-1 with TRBJ1-5, with D maybe TRBD1 (6 bases). V dropped 4 bases and J dropped 3 bases, with 10 bases sitting between them. The CDR3 is made up of 14 amino acids. CDR1 MNHNS and CDR2 SASEGT come from the germline V gene. The CDR3 spells CASSGGQNNQPQHF. The CDR3 DNA, read in part, is TGTGCCAGCAGTGGTGGACAGAACAATCAGCCC.

This clone was counted many times. The missing CDR3 end, 3 residues past where the read stops, is filled in from the germline J gene. The chain joins TRBV7-2 to TRBJ2-4, with D tentatively TRBD2 (6 bases). Deletions cut 8 bases from V and 1 base from J, with 9 bases between. The CDR3 runs 13 residues. Per the germline V gene, CDR1 is SGHTA and CDR2 is FQGNSA. CDR3 DNA (partial): TGTGCCAGCCGTGGGACTGCCAAAAACATT. Its translation: CASRGTAKNI. The whole CDR3 sequence is CASRGTAKNIQYF.

The sample holds many counts of this clone. The read is 3 residues too short to cover the CDR3 end, so that end is filled in from the germline J gene. The chain recombines TRBV5-1 with TRBJ2-3; D might be TRBD2 (5 bases). CDR3 length equals 14 residues. V gave up 3 bases and J gave up 3 bases, with 11 bases separating them. The germline V gene has CDR1 SGHRS and CDR2 YFSETQ. CDR3 loop: CASSSGGGTDTQYF. The part of the CDR3 DNA that was read is TGCGCCAGCAGCTCCGGAGGCGGAACAGATACG.

This clone showed up many times. The CDR3 is cut off 3 residues early in the read; its end comes from the germline J gene. The chain combines TRBV20-1 with TRBJ1-2; D is undetermined. The V end lost 3 bases, the J end lost 4 bases, and 9 bases lay between the germline ends. CDR3 length equals 12 residues. CDR1 is DFQATT, CDR2 SNEGSKA, per germline (reference sequence). This CDR3 is CSAREGGYGYTF. Partial CDR3 DNA: TGCAGTGCTAGGGAGGGTGGCTATGGC.

This clone was seen repeatedly, ten times or more. The read halts 3 residues ahead of the CDR3 end, with the missing end drawn from the germline J gene. This specimen includes other DNA sequences encoding the same CDR3. The rearrangement uses TRBV19 and TRBJ1-5; perhaps TRBD1 as D (5 bases). The CDR3 loop spans 13 amino acids. V was cut by 2 bases and J by 4 bases, with 6 bases left in between. Germline V gene lookup returns CDR1 LNHDA and CDR2 SQIVND (reference sequence). The CDR3 protein is CASSISGNQPQHF. The CDR3 bases that were read are TGTGCCAGTAGTATATCAGGGAATCAGCCC.

This clone was seen at least ten times. The read comes to an end 3 residues before the CDR3 does, leaving the germline J gene to fill in the end. The chain joins TRBV6-4 to TRBJ2-7, with 11 bases identical to TRBD2. Germline loops: CDR1 MRHNA, CDR2 SNTAGT. The CDR3 runs 16 residues. Trimming at V came to 1 base and at J to 3 bases, leaving 5 bases not matched to a gene. CDR3 DNA, as far as it was read: TGTGCCAGCAGTGACTACCTTAGCGGGAGGGTCTACGAG. Protein: CASSDYLSGRVYE. The complete CDR3 reads CASSDYLSGRVYEQYF.

This clone showed up many times. Sequencing ends 3 residues short of the CDR3 end; the germline J gene provides the rest. The chain recombines TRBV19 with TRBJ2-5; 10 bases are a match to TRBD2. The germline V gene encodes CDR1 LNHDA and CDR2 SQIVND (reference sequence). The CDR3 loop spans 17 amino acids. The junction had 9 bases not matched to a gene; V was cut back by 3 bases and J by 2 bases. Here the CDR3 reads CASSIPPGLANQETQYF. Incomplete CDR3 DNA: TGTGCCAGTAGTATTCCTCCGGGACTAGCGAATCAAGAGACC.